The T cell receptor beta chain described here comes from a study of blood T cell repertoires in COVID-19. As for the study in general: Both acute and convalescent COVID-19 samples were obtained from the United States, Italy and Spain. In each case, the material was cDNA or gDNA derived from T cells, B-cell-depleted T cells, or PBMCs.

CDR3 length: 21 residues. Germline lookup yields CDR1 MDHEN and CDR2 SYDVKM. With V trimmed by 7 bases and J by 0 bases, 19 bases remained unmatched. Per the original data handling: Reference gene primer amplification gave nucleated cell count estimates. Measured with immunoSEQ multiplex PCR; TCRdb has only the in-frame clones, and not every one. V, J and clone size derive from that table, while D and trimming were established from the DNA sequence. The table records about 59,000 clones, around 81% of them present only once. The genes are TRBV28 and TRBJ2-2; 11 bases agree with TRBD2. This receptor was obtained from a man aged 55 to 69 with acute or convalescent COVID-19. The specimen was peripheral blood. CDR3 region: CASTILGRGLAGGTNTGELFF. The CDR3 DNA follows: TGTGCCAGCACCATTCTTGGGCGGGGGCTAGCGGGGGGCACGAACACCGGGGAGCTGTTTTTT. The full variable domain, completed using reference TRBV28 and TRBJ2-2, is DVKVTQSSRYLVKRTGEKVFLECVQDMDHENMFWYRQDPGLGLRLIYFSYDVKMKEKGDIPEGYSVSREKKERFSLILESASTNQTSMYLCASTILGRGLAGGTNTGELFFGEGSRLTVL.